This TCR beta chain was identified in a study of cytomegalovirus exposure and HLA in healthy donors. Study results and limitations: It was 150 or so TCR beta chains that were listed as cytomegalovirus-associated. TCR beta chain V- and J-gene trimming was linked, in a later analysis, to a missense variant in DCLRE1C. The authors reported that TCR beta sequences could predict HLA-A and HLA-B alleles. These predictions were accurate for most subjects in the first cohort.

Unrecorded immune exposure was likely among donors, who were nominally healthy when sampled. CDR1 and CDR2 (germline): SGDLS, YYNGEE. This CDR3 contains 15 residues. V shed 2 bases and J 6 bases; nucleotides not matched to a gene: 10. The primer mix had 60 Vbeta and 13 Jbeta primers. Assay: immunoSEQ multiplex PCR; the TCRdb copy retains only in-frame clones and omits some. The data show roughly 230,000 clones, around four fifths seen once. About this clone itself: Antigen specificity is unknown.

This receptor was taken from a boy younger than 18 in good health and CMV-seronegative. Source material: PBMCs. V is TRBV9 and J is TRBJ2-7; 8 nucleotides line up with TRBD2. The DNA of the CDR3 is TGTGCCAGCAGCGTTTTAGCGGGATTGGGTGCCGAGCAGTACTTC. Its translation: CASSVLAGLGAEQYF. The full variable domain, completed using reference TRBV9 and TRBJ2-7, is DSGVTQTPKHLITATGQRVTLRCSPRSGDLSVYWYQQSLDQGLQFLIQYYNGEERAKGNILERFSAQQFPDLHSELNLSSLELGDSALYFCASSVLAGLGAEQYFGPGTRLTVT.